This passage covers 15 T cell receptor beta chains from one sample sequenced in a study of cytomegalovirus exposure and HLA in healthy donors. Primers for the PCR totalled 60 Vbeta and 13 Jbeta. TCRdb's table, derived via immunoSEQ multiplex PCR, lists solely in-frame clones and lacks some. This sample carries hundreds of thousands of clones, 70% to 80% of them seen once, and the ten largest clones take around 2.9%. Sequencing used PBMCs. The source is a woman aged 55-70 years in good health and CMV-seropositive.

The chain combines TRBV6-5 with TRBJ1-5; no clear D. This CDR3 is 15 amino acids long. The V gene's germline CDR1 is MNHEY and CDR2 SVGAGI. The V end lost 6 bases, the J end lost 0 bases, and 12 bases lay between the germline ends. Here the CDR3 DNA reads TGTGCCAGCAGGATTGCTACTTATAGCAATCAGCCCCAGCATTTT. Protein: CASRIATYSNQPQHF.

This clone has a handful of counts. The gene calls are TRBV11-2 and TRBJ1-4, with TRBD1 matching 9 bases. V trimming: 5 bases; J trimming: 0 bases; junction bases outside the gene matches: 4. The CDR3 covers 16 residues. Looked up from germline, CDR1 is SGHAT and CDR2 is FQNNGV. CDR3 protein: CASSRGQGATNEKLFF. The CDR3, as DNA: TGTGCCAGCAGCCGGGGACAGGGTGCAACTAATGAAAAACTGTTTTTT.

This clone was recorded once. J is TRBJ1-2 and V is TRBV6-5; D may be TRBD1 (6 bases). Germline V gene lookup returns CDR1 MNHEY and CDR2 SVGAGI. CDR3 length: 14 residues. Trimming stripped 0 bases from V and 8 bases from J, with 13 bases between. DNA for the CDR3: TGTGCCAGCAGTTACTCGCGTTGGGGACAAGGCTACACCTTC. Translated, it gives CASSYSRWGQGYTF.

Details on this clone: The sample contains more than one DNA sequence encoding this CDR3. This chain links TRBV30 with TRBJ1-1, with D maybe TRBD1 (5 bases). V was pared by 1 base and J by 5 bases, with 11 bases between. Germline CDR1 and CDR2: GTSNPN and SVGIG (reference sequence). The CDR3 has 13 residues. DNA of the CDR3: TGTGCCTGGAGTGGCCAGGGAAGTACTGAAGCTTTCTTT. Encoded protein: CAWSGQGSTEAFF.

J is TRBJ1-2 and V is TRBV7-2, with 8 bases lining up with TRBD1. V gave up 3 bases and J gave up 3 bases; unmatched junction bases: 9. The CDR3 loop spans 16 amino acids. CDR1 is SGHTA and CDR2 is FQGNSA in the germline V gene. CDR3 sequence: CASSFPRQGPDYGYTF. DNA for the CDR3: TGTGCCAGCAGCTTCCCAAGACAGGGGCCCGACTATGGCTACACCTTC.

This chain uses TRBV27 with TRBJ1-2, with a weak D call TRBD1 (5 bases). Germline values: CDR1 MNHEY, CDR2 SMNVEV (reference sequence). The CDR3 totals 17 residues. V was shortened by 4 bases and J by 4 bases, with 22 bases between the two germline ends. The chain's CDR3 is CASSSFLGGYMGYGYTF. Written as DNA, the CDR3 is TGTGCCAGCAGTTCGTTCCTGGGGGGATACATGGGCTATGGCTACACCTTC.

This chain links TRBV7-6 with TRBJ1-1; 10 bases match TRBD1. Germline loops: CDR1 SGHVS, CDR2 FNYEAQ. This CDR3 has 14 residues. The V segment lost 5 bases and the J segment 4 bases; nucleotides outside the gene matches: 4. The CDR3 nucleotides read TGTGCCAGCAGCACCCGGACAGGGGGCACTGAAGCTTTCTTT. Protein: CASSTRTGGTEAFF.

The V gene is TRBV7-9, the J gene TRBJ2-3, with D perhaps matching TRBD2 (7 bases). Germline V gene lookup returns CDR1 SEHNR and CDR2 FQNEAQ (reference sequence). Trimming cost V 4 bases and J 3 bases, with 14 bases left between them. This CDR3 region has 15 residues. The CDR3 here is CASSSSAGATDTQYF. In nucleotides, the CDR3 is TGTGCCAGCAGCTCATCGGCGGGGGCAACAGATACGCAGTATTTT.

The chain recombines TRBV10-3 with TRBJ1-2; 8 nucleotides match TRBD1. The ends lost 2 bases at V and 8 bases at J; junction bases unmatched: 10. Looked up from germline, CDR1 is ENHRY and CDR2 is SYGVKD. The CDR3 is made up of 15 amino acids. CDR3 DNA sequence: TGTGCCATCAGTGAGCAAGCAGGGGGCGTTGGGGGCTACACCTTC. The encoded protein is CAISEQAGGVGGYTF.

The chain carries TRBV18 and TRBJ1-6; D is ambiguous. The CDR3 spans 13 residues. With 0 bases removed from V and 10 bases from J, the gap between germline ends came to 7 bases. Germline CDR1 KGHSH, CDR2 LQKENI. The CDR3 bases are TGTGCCAGCTCACCACCGAACATCTCACCCCTCCACTTT. The encoded protein is CASSPPNISPLHF.

The chain has TRBV5-8 and TRBJ1-2; D unresolved. Per germline, CDR1 SGHTS and CDR2 YDEGEE. The V gene lost 5 bases and the J gene lost 0 bases, with 11 bases spanning the gap. There are 14 residues in the CDR3. The DNA of the CDR3 is TGTGCCAGCAGGCGGGATCTTTCTAACTATGGCTACACCTTC. It specifies CASRRDLSNYGYTF.

The chain carries TRBV6-6 and TRBJ2-5; D not resolved. Trimming pared 2 bases from V and 5 bases from J, leaving 18 bases between. This CDR3 comprises 16 residues. Germline loops: CDR1 MNHNY, CDR2 SVGAGI (reference sequence). The CDR3 nucleotides read TGTGCCAGCAGTTACGGTGAACCTAGATCCGGGGAGACCCAGTACTTC. It codes for CASSYGEPRSGETQYF.

The chain recombines TRBV11-3 with TRBJ2-7; 9 nucleotides match TRBD2. Per germline, CDR1 SGHNT and CDR2 YENEEA. The V gene end was trimmed by 6 bases and the J gene end by 6 bases; junction bases not matched to a gene: 3. This CDR3 has 12 amino acids. The CDR3 nucleotides are TGTGCCAGCAGTTTTAGCGGGAGCGAGCAGTACTTC. Translation gives CASSFSGSEQYF.

The rearrangement links TRBV5-8 to TRBJ1-4; maybe TRBD1 (5 bases). The CDR3 sequence is 15 residues long. Trimming shortened V by 3 bases and J by 8 bases, and 17 bases separated the two germline ends. The V gene's germline CDR1 is SGHTS and CDR2 YDEGEE. Here the CDR3 reads CASSSGDGFGEKLFF. CDR3 nucleotides: TGTGCCAGCAGCTCGGGGGACGGGTTTGGGGAAAAACTGTTTTTT.

The V gene is TRBV7-6, the J gene TRBJ2-1; 12 nucleotides line up with TRBD2. Germline V lookup: CDR1 SGHVS, CDR2 FNYEAQ. The V segment lost 5 bases and the J segment 9 bases; nucleotides outside the gene matches: 5. The CDR3 is made up of 14 amino acids. In DNA, the CDR3 is TGTGCCAGCAGCCGACTAGCGGGAGAACCTGAGCAGTTCTTC. Translating gives CASSRLAGEPEQFF.